One sample yielded the 9 T cell receptor beta chains listed below, sequenced in a study of cytomegalovirus exposure and HLA in healthy donors. The PCR ran on 60 Vbeta and 13 Jbeta primers. Data came from immunoSEQ multiplex PCR; TCRdb stores just in-frame clones and leaves some out. The sample has some 130,000 clones; 70% to 80% are singletons. The sample was PBMCs. These receptors were obtained from a woman in her fifties or sixties in good health and CMV-seropositive.

The chain is built from TRBV13 and TRBJ2-1; no reliable D call. V was cut by 4 bases and J by 4 bases, with 2 bases left in between. The CDR3 has 11 amino acids. Germline V gene lookup returns CDR1 PRHDT and CDR2 FYEKMQ (reference sequence). CDR3 nucleotide sequence: TGTGCCAGCAGCTCTTACAATGAGCAGTTCTTC. This translates into CASSSYNEQFF.

The chain's CDR3 is CASSGGLVYTYEQYF. CDR3 nucleotide sequence: TGTGCCAGCAGTGGGGGACTAGTTTATACCTACGAGCAGTACTTC. This chain joins TRBV6-5 and TRBJ2-7, with TRBD2 matching 8 bases. The CDR3 runs to 15 residues. V was clipped by 5 bases and J by 2 bases; unmatched bases: 8. The germline V gene has CDR1 MNHEY and CDR2 SVGAGI.

The genes are TRBV6-1 and TRBJ2-3; tentative D call: TRBD2 (6 bases). V shed 2 bases and J shed 0 bases, with 12 bases lying between them. Germline CDR1 and CDR2: MNHNS and SASEGT. The CDR3 contains 16 residues. The CDR3 DNA is TGTGCCAGCAGTGAACAGGGCGGGATCAGCACAGATACGCAGTATTTT. It specifies CASSEQGGISTDTQYF.

The V gene is TRBV12-5, the J gene TRBJ2-1, with D hard to call. V was shortened by 6 bases and J by 8 bases, with 14 bases between the two germline ends. CDR3 length: 13 residues. Germline V CDR1 and CDR2: LGHNT, FRNRAP. CDR3 DNA: TGTGCTAGTGGCCGCTCGAGAAGCGATGAGCAGTTCTTC. Translating gives CASGRSRSDEQFF.

This clone has more than one count but fewer than ten. The same CDR3 can be traced to other DNA sequences in this sample. The genes are TRBV28 and TRBJ2-5; no definite D call. The CDR3 is 12 amino acids. Germline values: CDR1 MDHEN, CDR2 SYDVKM. Trimming shortened V by 6 bases and J by 5 bases, and 10 bases separated the two germline ends. The CDR3: CASSPVRETQYF. CDR3 nucleotide sequence: TGTGCCAGCAGCCCGGTCCGGGAGACCCAGTACTTC. Variable domain in full (rest from reference TRBV28 and TRBJ2-5): DVKVTQSSRYLVKRTGEKVFLECVQDMDHENMFWYRQDPGLGLRLIYFSYDVKMKEKGDIPEGYSVSREKKERFSLILESASTNQTSMYLCASSPVRETQYFGPGTRLLVL.

The chain is built from TRBV6-1 and TRBJ1-5; the match to TRBD1 covers 7 bases. The germline V gene has CDR1 MNHNS and CDR2 SASEGT. V lost 7 bases and J lost 0; bases outside the gene matches: 6. The CDR3 is 15 amino acids. The CDR3 coding sequence is TGTGCCAGCATTGGGACAGTTCATAGCAATCAGCCCCAGCATTTT. Encoded protein: CASIGTVHSNQPQHF.

The chain combines TRBV2 with TRBJ1-2; 10 nucleotides match TRBD1. Losses at the gene ends were 6 bases for V and 3 bases for J; bases not matched to a gene: 7. The CDR3 spans 15 residues. The germline V gene encodes CDR1 SNHLY and CDR2 FYNNEI. The CDR3 bases are TGTGCCAGCAGCCTCCGGACAGGGGGGGACTATGGCTACACCTTC. It codes for CASSLRTGGDYGYTF.

This chain connects TRBV5-6 to TRBJ2-1; the match to TRBD1 covers 7 bases. Losses at the gene ends were 3 bases for V and 2 bases for J; bases not matched to a gene: 5. Germline CDR1 and CDR2: SGHDT and YYEEEE. The CDR3 spans 15 residues. CDR3 nucleotides: TGTGCCAGCAGCTCCCGACAGGGAGCCTACAATGAGCAGTTCTTC. It yields the protein CASSSRQGAYNEQFF. Based on the CDR3 plus reference TRBV5-6 and TRBJ2-1, the full variable domain is DAGVTQSPTHLIKTRGQQVTLRCSPKSGHDTVSWYQQALGQGPQFIFQYYEEEERQRGNFPDRFSGHQFPNYSSELNVNALLLGDSALYLCASSSRQGAYNEQFFGPGTRLTVL.

V gene TRBV5-6 combines with J gene TRBJ2-7; D perhaps matches TRBD1 (6 bases). Trimming removed 4 bases from V and 3 bases from J, with 14 bases in between. The CDR3 spans 14 residues. Germline V lookup: CDR1 SGHDT, CDR2 YYEEEE. For the CDR3, the DNA is TGTGCCAGCAGCAGCACAGGGCCGGGCTACGAGCAGTACTTC. Its translation: CASSSTGPGYEQYF.